These 17 T cell receptor beta chains were sequenced from one sample in a study of T-cell memory formation after mild COVID-19. Each CDR3 protein is one row after TCRdb ran MiXCR on the 5' RACE reads. The sample holds about 340,000 distinct CDR3 sequences, under 15% seen once. The material sequenced was PBMCs or a T cell subset sorted from them (not recorded which). The receptors here all came from a young man who had mild COVID-19 (a few samples of this study predate the infection). Cell type and time point are not known.

This chain uses TRBV13 with TRBJ2-3, with D possibly called TRBD1 or TRBD2 (6 bases each). From germline, CDR1 is PRHDT and CDR2 FYEKMQ (reference sequence). V lost 3 bases and J 0 bases, leaving 25 bases between the germline ends. The CDR3 is 20 amino acids. The CDR3 spells CASSFTPGASSEASTDTQYF. CDR3 DNA sequence: TGTGCCAGCAGCTTTACCCCGGGGGCCTCCAGCGAGGCTAGCACAGATACGCAGTATTTT.

This clonotype has ten or more counts. The CDR3 loop reads CATTGTGSYEQYF. CDR3 coding DNA: TGTGCCACAACGGGGACAGGGAGCTACGAGCAGTACTTC. The gene calls are TRBV6-5 and TRBJ2-7, with 9 bases lining up with TRBD1. V shed 10 bases, J shed 3 bases, and the junction held 7 bases outside the gene matches. This CDR3 has 13 amino acids. Per germline, CDR1 MNHEY and CDR2 SVGAGI.

The chain uses TRBV15 and TRBJ2-3; 9 nucleotides match TRBD1. The CDR3 is made up of 14 amino acids. Germline V gives CDR1 LNHNV, CDR2 YYDKDF (reference sequence). V shed 5 bases and J 5 bases; nucleotides not matched to a gene: 5. The CDR3 DNA reads as TGTGCCACCAGCCCTCGGGACAGGGTAGATACGCAGTATTTT. Protein product: CATSPRDRVDTQYF. The variable domain in full, completed from reference TRBV15 and TRBJ2-3, reads DAMVIQNPRYQVTQFGKPVTLSCSQTLNHNVMYWYQQKSSQAPKLLFHYYDKDFNNEADTPDNFQSRRPNTSFCFLDIRSPGLGDTAMYLCATSPRDRVDTQYFGPGTRLTVL.

This clonotype was seen repeatedly, ten times or more. This chain connects TRBV20-1 to TRBJ2-1; D is perhaps TRBD1 (6 bases). With 0 bases removed from V and 10 bases from J, the gap between germline ends came to 13 bases. The CDR3 is made up of 13 amino acids. CDR1 and CDR2 from the germline V gene are DFQATT and SNEGSKA (reference sequence). The CDR3: CSARDREDREQFF. The CDR3 DNA follows: TGCAGTGCTAGAGATCGAGAAGACAGGGAGCAGTTCTTC.

This chain links TRBV6-5 with TRBJ1-4, with no clear D. The CDR3 runs to 14 residues. Germline V gene sequence: CDR1 MNHEY, CDR2 SVGAGI. V lost 8 bases to trimming and J lost 4 bases, with 14 bases between them. For the CDR3, the DNA is TGTGCCAGCGGACCGGATCTGATTAATGAAAAACTGTTTTTT. Translating gives CASGPDLINEKLFF.

The chain couples TRBV7-7 to TRBJ2-5; 11 positions agree with TRBD2. This CDR3 comprises 15 residues. Trimming cost V 1 base and J 5 bases; bases outside gene matches: 3. CDR1 SSHAT and CDR2 FNYEAQ come from the germline V gene (reference sequence). The CDR3 loop reads CASSLVAGGHETQYF. CDR3 nucleotides: TGTGCCAGCAGCTTAGTAGCGGGGGGGCACGAGACCCAGTACTTC.

This clonotype occurred a few times. The chain couples TRBV7-9 to TRBJ1-2, with 7 bases that match TRBD1. The CDR3 has 14 amino acids. The trim removed 6 bases at V and 2 bases at J, leaving 6 bases unmatched. The germline CDR1 and CDR2 sequences are SEHNR and FQNEAQ (reference sequence). This CDR3 reads CASRTETGNYGYTF. The DNA of the CDR3 is TGTGCCAGCAGGACAGAGACAGGGAACTATGGCTACACCTTC.

This clonotype was seen just once. The chain carries TRBV7-2 and TRBJ2-1; 15 bases are a match to TRBD2. With V trimmed by 4 bases and J by 7 bases, 11 bases remained unmatched. This CDR3 contains 18 residues. Germline CDR1 reads SGHTA; CDR2 reads FQGNSA. CDR3 protein: CASSSPGLAGGNGNEQFF. In nucleotides, the CDR3 is TGTGCCAGCAGCTCCCCGGGACTAGCGGGGGGAAATGGTAATGAGCAGTTCTTC. Together with reference TRBV7-2 and TRBJ2-1, the CDR3 gives the full variable domain: GAGVSQSPSNKVTEKGKDVELRCDPISGHTALYWYRQSLGQGLEFLIYFQGNSAPDKSGLPSDRFSAERTGGSVSTLTIQRTQQEDSAVYLCASSSPGLAGGNGNEQFFGPGTRLTVL.

At least ten counts were recorded for this clonotype. J is TRBJ2-3 and V is TRBV28, with D possibly TRBD1 on 6 matching bases. The CDR3 is 15 amino acids. CDR1 MDHEN and CDR2 SYDVKM come from the germline V gene. Trimming cost V 1 base and J 5 bases, with 13 bases left between them. Here the CDR3 reads CASSLYPGQIDTQYF. CDR3 DNA: TGTGCCAGCAGTTTATACCCAGGACAGATAGATACGCAGTATTTT.

The chain couples TRBV7-2 to TRBJ1-1; D may be TRBD1 (6 bases). CDR3 length: 14 residues. Germline loops: CDR1 SGHTA, CDR2 FQGNSA. The V and J ends lost 5 bases and 8 bases respectively, with 18 bases between them. The CDR3 DNA reads as TGTGCCAGCAGCCCATTCCGTGGGGGCCGCGAAGCTTTCTTT. Amino acids: CASSPFRGGREAFF.

This clonotype was recorded a few times. V and J are TRBV29-1 and TRBJ1-2; 8 bases fit TRBD1. The CDR3 is made up of 15 amino acids. With V trimmed by 6 bases and J by 4 bases, 13 bases remained unmatched. The V gene's germline CDR1 is SQVTM and CDR2 ANQGSEA. The CDR3 DNA is TGCAGCGTGGGGACCGGGACAGGATTCGGCTATGGCTACACCTTC. Its protein product is CSVGTGTGFGYGYTF.

This chain uses TRBV29-1 with TRBJ2-5, with no clear D. CDR3 length: 12 residues. Trimming removed 4 bases at V and 2 bases at J, with 8 bases between. Germline values: CDR1 SQVTM, CDR2 ANQGSEA. The CDR3 DNA follows: TGCAGCGTTGGACTCTCACAAGAGACCCAGTACTTC. It translates to CSVGLSQETQYF.

The CDR3 spells CASTWDSSYNEQFF. CDR3 nucleotides: TGTGCCAGCACCTGGGACAGCTCCTACAATGAGCAGTTCTTC. The chain carries TRBV5-5 and TRBJ2-1, with TRBD1 identical over 7 bases. Germline V gene data show CDR1 as SGHKS and CDR2 as YYEKEE (reference sequence). V gave up 6 bases and J gave up 0 bases; unmatched junction bases: 3. The CDR3 is made up of 14 amino acids.

In this sample, this clonotype turned up once. The chain is built from TRBV7-9 and TRBJ2-1, with 13 bases that match TRBD2. Unmatched junction bases numbered 6, after V lost 5 bases and J lost 2 bases. Germline V gene lookup returns CDR1 SEHNR and CDR2 FQNEAQ (reference sequence). The CDR3 totals 17 residues. CDR3 coding DNA: TGTGCCAGCAGCCTGGGACTAGCGGGATTTACCTACAATGAGCAGTTCTTC. This sequence encodes CASSLGLAGFTYNEQFF.

This clonotype was seen more than once but under ten times. The chain joins TRBV4-3 to TRBJ2-3; weak D call: TRBD2 (6 bases). V lost 0 bases to trimming and J lost 5 bases, with 9 bases between them. The CDR3 runs to 14 residues. Germline V CDR1 and CDR2: LGHNA, YSLEER. CDR3 nucleotide sequence: TGCGCCAGCAGCCAAGACGGCGGGGAAGATACGCAGTATTTT. Protein sequence: CASSQDGGEDTQYF.

This chain uses TRBV7-9 with TRBJ1-2, with a possible D match to TRBD1 (6 bases). The germline V and J ends were trimmed by 5 bases and 8 bases, with 12 bases remaining between them. CDR3 length: 12 amino acids. Germline V lookup: CDR1 SEHNR, CDR2 FQNEAQ (reference sequence). The CDR3 DNA reads as TGTGCCAGCAGCCACAGGGAGGGCGGCTACACCTTC. The encoded protein is CASSHREGGYTF.

This chain links TRBV2 with TRBJ1-4; D ambiguous. The germline gives CDR1 SNHLY, CDR2 FYNNEI. The CDR3 runs to 9 residues. V lost 7 bases and J 10 bases, leaving 4 bases between the germline ends. The CDR3 reads CASKGKLFF. The CDR3 DNA reads as TGTGCCAGCAAGGGAAAACTGTTTTTT.